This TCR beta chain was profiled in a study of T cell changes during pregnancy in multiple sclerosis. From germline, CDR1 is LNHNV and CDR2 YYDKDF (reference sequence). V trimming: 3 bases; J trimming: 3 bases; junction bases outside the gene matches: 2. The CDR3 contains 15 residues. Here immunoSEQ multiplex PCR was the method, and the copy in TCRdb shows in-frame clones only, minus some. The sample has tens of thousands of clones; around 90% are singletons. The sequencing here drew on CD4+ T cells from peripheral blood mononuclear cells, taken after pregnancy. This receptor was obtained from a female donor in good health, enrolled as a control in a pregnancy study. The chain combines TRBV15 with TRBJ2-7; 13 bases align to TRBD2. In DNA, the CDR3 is TGTGCCACCAGCAGCCGACTAGCGGGGGGCTACGAGCAGTACTTC. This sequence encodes CATSSRLAGGYEQYF. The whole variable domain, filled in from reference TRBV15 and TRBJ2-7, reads DAMVIQNPRYQVTQFGKPVTLSCSQTLNHNVMYWYQQKSSQAPKLLFHYYDKDFNNEADTPDNFQSRRPNTSFCFLDIRSPGLGDTAMYLCATSSRLAGGYEQYFGPGTRLTVT.